The entry below gives a single T cell receptor beta chain sequence along with its context. This CDR3 contains 15 residues. The junction had 9 bases not matched to a gene; V was cut back by 2 bases and J by 9 bases. Germline V CDR1 and CDR2: SEHNR, FQNEAQ (reference sequence). In the original workflow: Nucleated cell counts were estimated from reference gene primer amplification. Repertoires were generated with immunoSEQ multiplex PCR, while TCRdb's copy carries only in-frame clones and drops some. V, J and clone size are those of that table, while D and trimming were read from the DNA. The sample includes 270,000 or so clones, 83% of them seen just once. The data are from a study of blood T cell repertoires in COVID-19. About the study: In each case, the material was cDNA or gDNA derived from T cells, B-cell-depleted T cells, or PBMCs.

The receptor was isolated from a woman aged 50 to 65 who had recovered from COVID-19. The chain links TRBV7-9 to TRBJ2-1, with 8 positions matching TRBD2. Sequenced sample: peripheral blood. DNA for the CDR3: TGTGCCAGCAGCTTACCAAGCGGGAGTGGAGGTGAGCAGTTCTTC. Its translation is CASSLPSGSGGEQFF.